This T cell receptor beta chain was sequenced for a study of identical twins. Template switching added a universal primer site; cDNA carried unique molecular identifiers. TCRdb ran MiXCR on the 5' RACE reads and lists one entry per CDR3 protein. Here the sample spans about 570,000 distinct CDR3 sequences, roughly 9.5% being singletons. This clonotype was counted many times. The target antigen is unknown. General study points: Models underestimated out-of-frame TCR alpha sharing in monozygotic twins. Twin pairs had excess sharing that was weaker in beta out-of-frame sequences. The conclusions drew on cross-sectional statistical analysis instead of tracking the same donors.

The sample was also reused in another study, on yellow fever vaccine responses in identical twins.

This clonotype was obtained from a woman aged 18 to 35 in good health. Sequencing input: PBMCs.

CDR3: CASSPRGAEAFF. The CDR3 DNA follows: TGTGCCAGCAGTCCCAGGGGAGCTGAAGCTTTCTTT. The chain uses TRBV12-3 or TRBV12-4 and TRBJ1-1; D is possibly TRBD1 (6 bases). Between the trimmed V and J ends, which lost 5 bases and 6 bases, there was a span of 10 bases. The CDR3 loop spans 12 amino acids.